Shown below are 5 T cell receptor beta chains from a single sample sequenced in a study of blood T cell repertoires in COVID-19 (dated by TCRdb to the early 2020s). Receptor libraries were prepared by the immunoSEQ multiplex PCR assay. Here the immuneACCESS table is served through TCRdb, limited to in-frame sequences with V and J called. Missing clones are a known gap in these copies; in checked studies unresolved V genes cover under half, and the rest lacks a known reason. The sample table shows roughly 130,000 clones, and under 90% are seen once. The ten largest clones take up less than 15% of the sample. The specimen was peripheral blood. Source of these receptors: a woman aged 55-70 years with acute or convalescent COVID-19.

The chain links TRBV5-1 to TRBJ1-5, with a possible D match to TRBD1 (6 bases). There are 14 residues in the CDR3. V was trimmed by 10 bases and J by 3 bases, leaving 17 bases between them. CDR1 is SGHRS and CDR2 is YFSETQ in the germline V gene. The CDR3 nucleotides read TGCGCCGAACAGGGTAGAGAGACCAATCAGCCCCAGCATTTT. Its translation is CAEQGRETNQPQHF.

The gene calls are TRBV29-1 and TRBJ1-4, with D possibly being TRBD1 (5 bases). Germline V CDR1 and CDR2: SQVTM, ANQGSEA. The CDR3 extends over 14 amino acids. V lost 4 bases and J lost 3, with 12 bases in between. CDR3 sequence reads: CSVALGQANEKLFF. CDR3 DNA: TGCAGCGTTGCTCTCGGACAAGCTAATGAAAAACTGTTTTTT.

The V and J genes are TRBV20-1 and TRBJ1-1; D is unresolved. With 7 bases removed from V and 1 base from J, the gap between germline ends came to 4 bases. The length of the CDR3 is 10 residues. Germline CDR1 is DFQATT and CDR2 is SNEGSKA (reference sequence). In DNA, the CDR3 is TGCAGTGGAGGGAACACTGAAGCTTTCTTT. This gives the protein CSGGNTEAFF.

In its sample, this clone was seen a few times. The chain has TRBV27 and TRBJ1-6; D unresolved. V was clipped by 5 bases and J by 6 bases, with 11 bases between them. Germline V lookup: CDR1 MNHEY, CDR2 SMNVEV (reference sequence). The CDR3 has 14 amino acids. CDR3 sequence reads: CASSAGLTNSPLHF. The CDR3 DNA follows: TGTGCCAGCAGTGCGGGTCTTACTAATTCACCCCTCCACTTT.

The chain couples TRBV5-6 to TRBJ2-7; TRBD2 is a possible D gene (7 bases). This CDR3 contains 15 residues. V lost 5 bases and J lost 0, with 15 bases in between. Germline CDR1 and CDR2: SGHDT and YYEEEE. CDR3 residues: CASSRSGGRSYEQYF. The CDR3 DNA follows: TGTGCCAGCAGTCGCTCGGGGGGCCGCTCCTACGAGCAGTACTTC.